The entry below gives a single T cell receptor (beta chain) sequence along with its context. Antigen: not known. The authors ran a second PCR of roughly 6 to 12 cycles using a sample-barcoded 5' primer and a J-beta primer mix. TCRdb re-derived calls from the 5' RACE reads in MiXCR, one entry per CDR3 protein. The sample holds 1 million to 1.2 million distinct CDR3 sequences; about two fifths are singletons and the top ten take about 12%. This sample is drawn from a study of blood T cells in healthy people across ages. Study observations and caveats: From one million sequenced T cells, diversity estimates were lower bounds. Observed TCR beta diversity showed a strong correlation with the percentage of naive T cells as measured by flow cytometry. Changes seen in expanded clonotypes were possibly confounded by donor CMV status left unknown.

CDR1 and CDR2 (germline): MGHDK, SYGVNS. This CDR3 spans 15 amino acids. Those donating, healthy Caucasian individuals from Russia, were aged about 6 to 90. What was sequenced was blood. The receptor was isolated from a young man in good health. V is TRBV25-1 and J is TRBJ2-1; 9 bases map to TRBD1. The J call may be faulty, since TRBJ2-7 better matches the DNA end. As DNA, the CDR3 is TGTGCCAGCAGTGAGGGACAGGGATTTTACAATGAGCAGTACTTC. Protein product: CASSEGQGFYNEQYF.